Below, 6 T cell receptor beta chains from the same sample are listed, as sequenced in a study of regulatory T cells in long-lasting Graves disease. According to the study, TCR beta libraries were built with iRepertoire HTBI primers and CDR3-region Arm-PCR. Using its own MiXCR run on the multiplex PCR reads, TCRdb lists one record per CDR3 protein. The sample lists around 500,000 distinct CDR3 sequences; around 21% were seen once. The time point here: persistent/refractory GD, antithyroid drugs over 5 years with positive TRAb. Making the TCR library involved RNA that had been extracted from PBMCs. Material: peripheral blood mononuclear cells (PBMCs), obtained when the disease was refractory, from a patient treated with antithyroid drugs. These receptors were taken from a female donor with Graves disease.

The chain carries TRBV19 and TRBJ1-1; unclear D gene. The CDR3 spans 16 residues. Per the germline V gene, CDR1 is LNHDA and CDR2 is SQIVND (reference sequence). Trimming stripped 6 bases from V and 0 bases from J, with 17 bases between. In DNA form, the CDR3 reads TGTGCCAGTAGCGTAGGTCATGGGAGTTTGAACACTGAAGCTTTCTTT. As protein: CASSVGHGSLNTEAFF.

The chain uses TRBV7-2 and TRBJ2-1, with D perhaps TRBD1 (5 bases). This CDR3 is 15 amino acids long. The germline CDR1 and CDR2 sequences are SGHTA and FQGNSA. With 2 bases removed from V and 3 bases from J, the gap between germline ends came to 11 bases. The CDR3 bases are TGTGCCAGCAGCTTAAGCTCTAGGGGCTACAATGAGCAGTTCTTC. It yields the protein CASSLSSRGYNEQFF.

This clonotype was seen a few times. The V gene is TRBV6-2 or TRBV6-3, the J gene TRBJ1-2; D ambiguous. The germline CDR1 and CDR2 sequences are MNHEY and SVGEGT. Trimming took 6 bases from V and 6 from J, leaving 8 bases between them. The CDR3 runs to 11 residues. The CDR3 region has the DNA TGTGCCAGCAGCTTTAGGGATGGCTACACCTTC. Translation: CASSFRDGYTF.

In its sample, this clonotype was seen many times. This chain uses TRBV28 with TRBJ1-5, with a weak D call TRBD1 (5 bases). The CDR3 runs 15 residues. V dropped 6 bases and J dropped 1 base, with 13 bases sitting between them. CDR1 and CDR2 from the germline V gene are MDHEN and SYDVKM. Here the CDR3 reads CASRAGQGSNQPQHF. In DNA form, the CDR3 reads TGTGCCAGCAGAGCGGGGCAGGGCAGCAATCAGCCCCAGCATTTT.

Regarding this clonotype: A read error may account for a junction end that differs from germline. The chain is built from TRBV18 and TRBJ2-5; 7 bases fit TRBD2. The length of the CDR3 is 14 residues. Germline CDR1 and CDR2: KGHSH and LQKENI. CDR3 amino acids: CASSPGAGVETRYF. CDR3 coding DNA: TGTGCCAGCTCACCTGGCGCGGGAGTAGAGACCCGGTACTTC.

The chain recombines TRBV28 with TRBJ2-2; perhaps TRBD1 as D (7 bases). Trimming pared 6 bases from V and 5 bases from J, leaving 16 bases between. From germline, CDR1 is MDHEN and CDR2 SYDVKM. The CDR3 spans 15 residues. The CDR3 protein is CASSPEGAETGELFF. CDR3 coding DNA: TGTGCCAGCAGCCCGGAGGGGGCGGAGACCGGGGAGCTGTTTTTT.